These 17 T cell receptor beta chains share one sample of origin, sequenced in a study of identical twins. Via MiXCR, TCRdb re-called the 5' RACE reads, giving one row per CDR3 protein. Among around 230,000 distinct CDR3 sequences listed, 6.5% to 8% were seen once. These data also featured in a second study, about T cells expressing NK-cell markers.

The material sequenced was CD8+ T cells sorted from blood. The receptors were gathered from a woman aged 18-35 years in good health.

V gene TRBV12-3 or TRBV12-4 combines with J gene TRBJ2-1; tentatively, D is TRBD1 or TRBD2 (6 bases each). The CDR3 is 16 amino acids. Trimming shortened V by 2 bases and J by 2 bases, and 13 bases separated the two germline ends. The DNA of the CDR3 is TGTGCCAGCAGTTTATACGGGGGCATAGCCTACAATGAGCAGTTCTTC. It encodes CASSLYGGIAYNEQFF.

The V gene is TRBV5-1, the J gene TRBJ2-5; no firm D call. This CDR3 has 14 amino acids. Germline V gene data show CDR1 as SGHRS and CDR2 as YFSETQ. V shed 5 bases and J shed 2 bases, with 13 bases lying between them. The CDR3 protein is CASRTSGRQETQYF. The DNA of the CDR3 is TGCGCCAGCAGGACCTCTGGGCGGCAAGAGACCCAGTACTTC.

This clonotype was recorded at least ten times. The chain carries TRBV5-1 and TRBJ2-5; no definite D call. This CDR3 region has 11 residues. V lost 3 bases to trimming and J lost 4 bases, with 4 bases between them. The germline CDR1 and CDR2 sequences are SGHRS and YFSETQ. The CDR3 loop is CASSSLETQYF. The CDR3 DNA sequence: TGCGCCAGCAGCTCCCTAGAGACCCAGTACTTC.

The rearrangement uses TRBV27 and TRBJ1-5; D remains unclear. V dropped 5 bases and J dropped 7 bases, with 12 bases sitting between them. The CDR3 covers 13 residues. The V gene's germline CDR1 is MNHEY and CDR2 SMNVEV (reference sequence). The CDR3 loop is CASSRTWTQPQHF. The CDR3, as DNA: TGTGCCAGCAGTCGAACATGGACCCAGCCCCAGCATTTT.

Of note for this clonotype: This may be a read error, as it is one base from a much larger clone. The chain is built from TRBV6-1 and TRBJ2-1; 7 nucleotides agree with TRBD2. Unmatched junction bases numbered 11, after V lost 5 bases and J lost 7 bases. Germline V CDR1 and CDR2: MNHNS, SASEGT. The CDR3 totals 15 residues. The CDR3 here is CASSLNGRWRNEQFF. CDR3 coding DNA: TGTGCCAGCAGTCTTAACGGGAGGTGGAGGAATGAGCAGTTCTTC.

This clonotype appeared many times. This chain connects TRBV5-1 to TRBJ2-1; 11 bases align to TRBD2. Trimming at V came to 0 bases and at J to 4 bases, leaving 3 bases not matched to a gene. Germline CDR1 SGHRS, CDR2 YFSETQ. This CDR3 is 16 amino acids long. The CDR3 nucleotides are TGCGCCAGCAGCTTGGGACTAGCGGGATTATACAATGAGCAGTTCTTC. It translates to CASSLGLAGLYNEQFF.

This clonotype was picked up a small number of times. This chain links TRBV6-6 with TRBJ1-4; no definite D call. V was cut by 6 bases and J by 7 bases, with 12 bases left in between. The CDR3 covers 13 residues. CDR1 is MNHNY and CDR2 is SVGAGI in the germline V gene (reference sequence). The CDR3 loop reads CASSPAEAEKLFF. The CDR3 nucleotides read TGTGCCAGCAGCCCCGCAGAGGCTGAAAAACTGTTTTTT.

The CDR3 DNA sequence: TGTGCCAGCAGCCAACAAAATGGACGCAATGAGCAGTTCTTC. Protein sequence: CASSQQNGRNEQFF. The chain employs TRBV7-8 and TRBJ2-1; D is unclear. The V end was cut by 5 bases, the J end by 6 bases, with 14 bases between. This CDR3 has 14 residues. Germline-derived CDR1 and CDR2 are SGHVS and FQNEAQ.

This clonotype has at least ten counts. The CDR3 DNA reads as TGTGCCAGCAGCGTCGGGACAGTCACCGGGGAGCTGTTTTTT. Translated, it gives CASSVGTVTGELFF. This chain connects TRBV9 to TRBJ2-2, with 7 bases fitting TRBD1. CDR3 size: 14 residues. Germline lookup yields CDR1 SGDLS and CDR2 YYNGEE. The J segment lost 4 bases and the V segment lost 2 bases, leaving 2 bases of the junction unmatched.

This clonotype has at least ten counts. V is TRBV3-1 and J is TRBJ1-1; D not resolved. Trimming took off 5 bases at V and 6 bases at J, with 16 bases between the two ends. Per germline, CDR1 LGHDT and CDR2 YNNKEL (reference sequence). The CDR3 sequence is 14 residues long. CDR3 bases: TGTGCCAGCAGCAGGCTCCTAGGTACGGCTGAAGCTTTCTTT. Translation gives CASSRLLGTAEAFF.

This clonotype was seen many times. This chain uses TRBV12-3 or TRBV12-4 with TRBJ1-1, with 8 positions matching TRBD1. The V segment lost 5 bases and the J segment 3 bases; nucleotides outside the gene matches: 5. This CDR3 is 14 amino acids long. The DNA for the CDR3 is TGTGCCAGCAGTCAGGGACAGGTTGACACTGAAGCTTTCTTT. Its translation: CASSQGQVDTEAFF.

This clonotype was observed a handful of times. This chain joins TRBV6-2 or TRBV6-3 and TRBJ1-1; 7 nucleotides align to TRBD1. The CDR3 extends over 14 amino acids. Germline trimming cut 5 bases from V and 4 bases from J; bases unmatched to any gene: 7. Germline CDR1 MNHEY, CDR2 SVGEGT. The chain's CDR3 is CASSRQGVSTEAFF. In DNA form, the CDR3 reads TGTGCCAGCAGTCGGCAGGGGGTCAGCACTGAAGCTTTCTTT.

The sample holds many counts of this clonotype. The chain carries TRBV7-9 and TRBJ1-4; D is uncertain. Germline CDR1 SEHNR, CDR2 FQNEAQ (reference sequence). This CDR3 comprises 12 residues. Trimming took 1 base from V and 10 from J, leaving 7 bases between them. This CDR3 is CASSLGPAKLFF. The CDR3 DNA reads as TGTGCCAGCAGCTTAGGGCCAGCAAAACTGTTTTTT.

This chain connects TRBV7-2 to TRBJ2-7; D unclear. Looked up from germline, CDR1 is SGHTA and CDR2 is FQGNSA. The ends were cut back, 5 bases at V and 5 bases at J, with 16 bases in the middle. CDR3 length equals 14 residues. DNA for the CDR3: TGTGCCAGCAGCCCGACGTCTAGGCAGGACGAGCAGTACTTC. It is translated as CASSPTSRQDEQYF.

The chain combines TRBV29-1 with TRBJ1-2; no clear D. Trimming left V 5 bases short and J 4 bases short, with 8 bases between. Germline V gives CDR1 SQVTM, CDR2 ANQGSEA. The CDR3 totals 11 residues. DNA of the CDR3: TGCAGCGTTCGAATCGCCTATGGCTACACCTTC. Protein sequence: CSVRIAYGYTF.

A few counts support this clonotype. V and J are TRBV7-2 and TRBJ2-3; 9 nucleotides align to TRBD2. V trimming: 5 bases; J trimming: 0 bases; junction bases outside the gene matches: 9. From germline, CDR1 is SGHTA and CDR2 FQGNSA. The CDR3 is 17 residues long. CDR3 sequence: CASSPTSGGTSTDTQYF. The CDR3, as DNA: TGTGCCAGCAGCCCGACTAGCGGAGGAACTAGCACAGATACGCAGTATTTT. The entire variable domain, with the rest obtained from reference TRBV7-2 and TRBJ2-3, is as follows: GAGVSQSPSNKVTEKGKDVELRCDPISGHTALYWYRQSLGQGLEFLIYFQGNSAPDKSGLPSDRFSAERTGGSVSTLTIQRTQQEDSAVYLCASSPTSGGTSTDTQYFGPGTRLTVL.

This clonotype came up many times. The rearrangement uses TRBV6-2 or TRBV6-3 and TRBJ2-2; possible D gene TRBD1, 6 bases. The CDR3 is 15 amino acids. Germline V gene sequence: CDR1 MNHEY, CDR2 SVGEGT. The V gene lost 7 bases and the J gene lost 1 base, with 13 bases spanning the gap. The CDR3 region has the DNA TGTGCCAGCAATCCAGGGGACGTGAACACCGGGGAGCTGTTTTTT. It translates to CASNPGDVNTGELFF.